These 30 T cell receptor beta chains were sequenced from one sample in a study of CD8+ T cells in alopecia areata. Sequencing used cDNA as its template, made by extracting RNA and reverse transcribing it. TCRdb's table, derived via immunoSEQ multiplex PCR, lists solely in-frame clones and lacks some. The table includes around 190,000 clones, roughly three fifths detected once. Regarding treatment: oral pan-JAK inhibitor, 5-10 mg twice daily. Sequenced material: CD4+ T cells sorted from blood, taken at week 4, from a patient treated with tofacitinib. These receptors came from a human donor with alopecia areata.

The J gene is TRBJ2-7, the V gene TRBV18; D remains ambiguous. CDR3 length equals 13 residues. CDR1 is KGHSH, CDR2 LQKENI, per germline. V was shortened by 0 bases and J by 6 bases, with 9 bases between the two germline ends. The CDR3 reads CASSPPSYLEQYF. The CDR3 nucleotides read TGTGCCAGCTCACCACCGTCCTACCTCGAGCAGTACTTC.

J is TRBJ1-2 and V is TRBV2; D uncertain. Trimming left V 3 bases short and J 4 bases short, with 3 bases between. CDR3 length equals 11 residues. The germline V gene encodes CDR1 SNHLY and CDR2 FYNNEI. CDR3 DNA: TGTGCCAGCAGTGAGAGCTATGGCTACACCTTC. Translation: CASSESYGYTF. Based on the CDR3 plus reference TRBV2 and TRBJ1-2, the full variable domain is EPEVTQTPSHQVTQMGQEVILRCVPISNHLYFYWYRQILGQKVEFLVSFYNNEISEKSEIFDDQFSVERPDGSNFTLKIRSTKLEDSAMYFCASSESYGYTFGSGTRLTVV.

This clone was seen a few times. Other nucleotide sequences from this sample produce the same CDR3. The CDR3 DNA sequence: TGTGCCAGCTCACCACAAGGGTCTGGGGCCAACGTCCTGACTTTC. It encodes CASSPQGSGANVLTF. The chain links TRBV18 to TRBJ2-6; D is uncertain. V lost 1 base, J lost 1 base, and 5 bases lay in between. The length of the CDR3 is 15 residues. The germline gives CDR1 KGHSH, CDR2 LQKENI.

This clone was counted between two and nine times. The V gene is TRBV28, the J gene TRBJ2-5, with 9 bases identical to TRBD2. The germline CDR1 and CDR2 sequences are MDHEN and SYDVKM. The CDR3 consists of 16 residues. V shed 3 bases, J shed 5 bases, and the junction held 10 bases outside the gene matches. In DNA form, the CDR3 reads TGTGCCAGCAGTTTGTGGAGTAGCGGGAGAGGGGAGACCCAGTACTTC. It codes for CASSLWSSGRGETQYF.

This clone was detected only a few times. The gene calls are TRBV7-9 and TRBJ2-5; 7 bases match TRBD1. CDR1 SEHNR and CDR2 FQNEAQ come from the germline V gene (reference sequence). V lost 4 bases to trimming and J lost 6 bases; unmatched junction nucleotides: 11. The CDR3 runs to 15 residues. The CDR3 protein is CASSSSTGIGQTQYF. In DNA, the CDR3 is TGTGCCAGCAGCTCATCGACAGGGATCGGGCAGACCCAGTACTTC.

The rearrangement links TRBV28 to TRBJ1-4, with 7 bases lining up with TRBD1. The length of the CDR3 is 13 residues. CDR1 is MDHEN, CDR2 SYDVKM, per germline. V dropped 6 bases and J dropped 15; count of bases not matched to a gene: 13. For the CDR3, the DNA is TGTGCCAGCAGAACGCCGGGACAGAAGTCGGTGTTTTTT. It codes for CASRTPGQKSVFF.

V usage is TRBV28 and J usage is TRBJ1-2; 10 bases are shared with TRBD1. Germline V gives CDR1 MDHEN, CDR2 SYDVKM. There are 16 residues in the CDR3. Trimming at V came to 6 bases and at J to 8 bases, leaving 15 bases not matched to a gene. The CDR3 loop reads CASSLRDRGSIKGYTF. The CDR3 coding sequence is TGTGCCAGCAGCCTCAGGGACAGGGGCTCCATTAAGGGCTACACCTTC.

The chain carries TRBV7-9 and TRBJ2-1, with D unclear. Trimming shortened V by 2 bases and J by 9 bases, and 11 bases separated the two germline ends. Germline V CDR1 and CDR2: SEHNR, FQNEAQ (reference sequence). This CDR3 is built from 13 residues. The DNA for the CDR3 is TGTGCCAGCAGCTTAAATTTGCGTCGTGAGCAGTTCTTC. It is translated as CASSLNLRREQFF. Full variable domain (remainder filled in from reference TRBV7-9 and TRBJ2-1): DTGVSQNPRHKITKRGQNVTFRCDPISEHNRLYWYRQTLGQGPEFLTYFQNEAQLEKSRLLSDRFSAERPKGSFSTLEIQRTEQGDSAMYLCASSLNLRREQFFGPGTRLTVL.

The V call is TRBV30, the J call TRBJ1-1; a weak D match, TRBD1 (5 bases). Trimming left V 0 bases short and J 5 bases short, with 10 bases between. The CDR3 spans 13 residues. CDR1 and CDR2 from the germline V gene are GTSNPN and SVGIG (reference sequence). CDR3 amino acids: CAWSVRVGTEAFF. The CDR3 DNA reads as TGTGCCTGGAGTGTCAGGGTTGGAACTGAAGCTTTCTTT.

The J gene is TRBJ1-5, the V gene TRBV30; TRBD1 is a possible D gene (5 bases). Germline V gene lookup returns CDR1 GTSNPN and CDR2 SVGIG (reference sequence). The CDR3 is made up of 13 amino acids. V lost 1 base and J lost 4, with 8 bases in between. The CDR3 sequence: CAWSGGANQPQHF. The CDR3 nucleotides are TGTGCCTGGAGTGGAGGGGCAAATCAGCCCCAGCATTTT.

This chain links TRBV9 with TRBJ2-2, with D tentatively TRBD1 or TRBD2 (5 bases each). V lost 2 bases, J lost 0 bases, and 8 bases lay in between. CDR1 is SGDLS and CDR2 is YYNGEE in the germline V gene. This CDR3 comprises 15 residues. CDR3 nucleotides: TGTGCCAGCAGCGTGGGGGTTACGAACACCGGGGAGCTGTTTTTT. Protein sequence: CASSVGVTNTGELFF.

The chain recombines TRBV7-2 with TRBJ2-1, with D unclear. The CDR3 contains 13 residues. Germline V gene lookup returns CDR1 SGHTA and CDR2 FQGNSA. V was shortened by 5 bases and J by 7 bases, with 12 bases between the two germline ends. In DNA form, the CDR3 reads TGTGCCAGCAGCCAAGACCTCCTAAATGAGCAGTTCTTC. Translating gives CASSQDLLNEQFF. The entire variable domain, with the rest obtained from reference TRBV7-2 and TRBJ2-1, is as follows: GAGVSQSPSNKVTEKGKDVELRCDPISGHTALYWYRQSLGQGLEFLIYFQGNSAPDKSGLPSDRFSAERTGGSVSTLTIQRTQQEDSAVYLCASSQDLLNEQFFGPGTRLTVL.

This chain joins TRBV9 and TRBJ1-2; D might be TRBD1 (5 bases). V was clipped by 4 bases and J by 6 bases, with 13 bases between them. Germline V lookup: CDR1 SGDLS, CDR2 YYNGEE. The CDR3 has 13 residues. Here the CDR3 reads CASSPEGRDGYTF. CDR3 coding DNA: TGTGCCAGCAGCCCCGAGGGCAGGGATGGCTACACCTTC.

This sequence joins TRBV15 and TRBJ2-4; no clear D. The CDR3 loop spans 14 amino acids. Trimming took 0 bases from V and 5 from J, leaving 8 bases between them. Looked up from germline, CDR1 is LNHNV and CDR2 is YYDKDF (reference sequence). As DNA, the CDR3 is TGTGCCACCAGCAGAGAACAAAACGAAAACATTCAGTACTTC. This codes for CATSREQNENIQYF.

The chain carries TRBV30 and TRBJ1-2; D unresolved. Between the trimmed V and J ends, which lost 5 bases and 7 bases, there was a span of 14 bases. Germline values: CDR1 GTSNPN, CDR2 SVGIG (reference sequence). The CDR3 consists of 12 residues. The CDR3 loop is CAWAGVGSGYTF. CDR3 coding DNA: TGTGCCTGGGCTGGTGTGGGATCTGGCTACACCTTC.

The chain has TRBV7-2 and TRBJ2-1; D call uncertain. In germline, CDR1 is SGHTA, CDR2 FQGNSA. This CDR3 is built from 11 residues. Between the trimmed V and J ends, which lost 8 bases and 3 bases, there was a span of 5 bases. Here the CDR3 DNA reads TGTGCCAGCGGAGACTACAATGAGCAGTTCTTC. Its protein product is CASGDYNEQFF.

This chain joins TRBV29-1 and TRBJ2-1; the D is unclear. CDR3 size: 14 residues. Between the trimmed V and J ends, which lost 7 bases and 2 bases, there was a span of 15 bases. In germline, CDR1 is SQVTM, CDR2 ANQGSEA. Here the CDR3 reads CSAIRLLTYNEQFF. In DNA form, the CDR3 reads TGCAGCGCCATACGGCTATTAACCTACAATGAGCAGTTCTTC.

The gene calls are TRBV6-1 and TRBJ2-7; TRBD2 might be the D (5 bases). In germline, CDR1 is MNHNS, CDR2 SASEGT. Deletions cut 6 bases from V and 5 bases from J, with 14 bases between. This CDR3 has 13 residues. The DNA of the CDR3 is TGTGCCAGCAGGCAACTAGTCACCAACGAGCAGTACTTC. Translation gives CASRQLVTNEQYF.

The chain has TRBV29-1 and TRBJ2-5; 8 bases align to TRBD2. Germline CDR1 and CDR2: SQVTM and ANQGSEA. The junction had 29 bases not matched to a gene; V was cut back by 5 bases and J by 6 bases. The CDR3 is made up of 20 amino acids. The CDR3 nucleotides read TGCAGCGTTCGCTCTACTGGGAGGGGAGAAATCAAGCGGGAGCGGCAGACCCAGTACTTC. It specifies CSVRSTGRGEIKRERQTQYF.

The chain couples TRBV18 to TRBJ2-5; D remains ambiguous. Germline CDR1 and CDR2: KGHSH and LQKENI. The length of the CDR3 is 14 residues. V lost 3 bases to trimming and J lost 0 bases, with 8 bases between them. Written as DNA, the CDR3 is TGTGCCAGCTCACCGCAGAACTACCAAGAGACCCAGTACTTC. This codes for CASSPQNYQETQYF.

In this sample, this clone turned up many times. The chain joins TRBV4-2 to TRBJ2-1; no clear D gene. The V end lost 0 bases, the J end lost 8 bases, and 2 bases lay between the germline ends. Germline CDR1 reads LGHNA; CDR2 reads YNFKEQ. The CDR3 contains 11 residues. CDR3 nucleotide sequence: TGTGCCAGCAGCCAAGAAGATGAGCAGTTCTTC. Translating it yields CASSQEDEQFF.

Only one count was recorded for this clone. The rearrangement uses TRBV11-2 and TRBJ1-4; D gene uncertain. Germline V gene sequence: CDR1 SGHAT, CDR2 FQNNGV. Trimming took 3 bases from V and 6 from J, leaving 11 bases between them. The CDR3 sequence is 14 residues long. For the CDR3, the DNA is TGTGCCAGCAGCTTGAGGGCACGGGATGAAAAACTGTTTTTT. Translation: CASSLRARDEKLFF.

This clone showed up just once. The J gene is TRBJ1-3, the V gene TRBV2, with D tentatively TRBD1 (5 bases). Trimming shortened V by 3 bases and J by 2 bases, and 8 bases separated the two germline ends. The CDR3 has 14 residues. CDR1 and CDR2 (germline): SNHLY, FYNNEI. The CDR3 bases are TGTGCCAGCAGTGACAGGGCTCCTGGAAACACCATATATTTT. Protein product: CASSDRAPGNTIYF.

The DNA of the CDR3 is TGCGCCAGCAGCTCGGGGCCAACCCCAAGGTCCGAGCAGTACTTC. Translation: CASSSGPTPRSEQYF. This chain uses TRBV5-1 with TRBJ2-7; D possibly matches TRBD1 or TRBD2 (5 bases each). V was shortened by 3 bases and J by 6 bases, with 19 bases between the two germline ends. Per germline, CDR1 SGHRS and CDR2 YFSETQ. CDR3 size: 15 residues.

The V gene is TRBV6-1, the J gene TRBJ2-1; unclear D gene. Germline values: CDR1 MNHNS, CDR2 SASEGT. V lost 4 bases, J lost 7 bases, and 8 bases lay in between. CDR3 length: 12 residues. In DNA, the CDR3 is TGTGCCAGCAGTGCAACGAGGAATGAGCAGTTCTTC. Protein: CASSATRNEQFF.

The rearrangement uses TRBV10-3 and TRBJ2-4; D gene ambiguous. This CDR3 is 14 amino acids long. The V and J ends lost 0 bases and 8 bases respectively, with 11 bases between them. Looked up from germline, CDR1 is ENHRY and CDR2 is SYGVKD. Written as DNA, the CDR3 is TGTGCCATCAGTGAGTCGAGGTCGCCGGACATTCAGTACTTC. This translates into CAISESRSPDIQYF.

The chain combines TRBV19 with TRBJ2-5; 7 bases align to TRBD2. The CDR3 consists of 20 residues. Germline V gene data show CDR1 as LNHDA and CDR2 as SQIVND (reference sequence). J was trimmed by 0 bases and V by 10 bases; bases with no gene match: 26. The CDR3, as DNA: TGTGCCACCACCCTAGACCCGGCGGGGCTAGCGGCACCCCACCAAGAGACCCAGTACTTC. Its translation is CATTLDPAGLAAPHQETQYF.

The chain uses TRBV6-5 and TRBJ2-6; D is uncertain. Germline CDR1 MNHEY, CDR2 SVGAGI. The CDR3 contains 14 residues. V was clipped by 10 bases and J by 2 bases, with 12 bases between them. The CDR3 loop reads CAIKRSAGANVLTF. In DNA, the CDR3 is TGTGCCATCAAGAGGAGTGCTGGGGCCAACGTCCTGACTTTC.

This rearrangement joins TRBV4-2 to TRBJ2-4; D uncertain. CDR3 size: 16 residues. V lost 1 base to trimming and J lost 0 bases, with 10 bases between them. Germline V lookup: CDR1 LGHNA, CDR2 YNFKEQ. The CDR3 DNA reads TGTGCCAGCAGCCAAGGGGAAGCGATAGCCAAAAACATTCAGTACTTC. This encodes CASSQGEAIAKNIQYF.

This clone was seen a few times. The chain links TRBV29-1 to TRBJ2-7, with D uncertain. The CDR3 is 12 amino acids. V shed 5 bases and J shed 3 bases, with 11 bases lying between them. From germline, CDR1 is SQVTM and CDR2 ANQGSEA. The CDR3 sequence: CSVRAGVYEQYF. DNA for the CDR3: TGCAGCGTTCGAGCTGGGGTCTACGAGCAGTACTTC.